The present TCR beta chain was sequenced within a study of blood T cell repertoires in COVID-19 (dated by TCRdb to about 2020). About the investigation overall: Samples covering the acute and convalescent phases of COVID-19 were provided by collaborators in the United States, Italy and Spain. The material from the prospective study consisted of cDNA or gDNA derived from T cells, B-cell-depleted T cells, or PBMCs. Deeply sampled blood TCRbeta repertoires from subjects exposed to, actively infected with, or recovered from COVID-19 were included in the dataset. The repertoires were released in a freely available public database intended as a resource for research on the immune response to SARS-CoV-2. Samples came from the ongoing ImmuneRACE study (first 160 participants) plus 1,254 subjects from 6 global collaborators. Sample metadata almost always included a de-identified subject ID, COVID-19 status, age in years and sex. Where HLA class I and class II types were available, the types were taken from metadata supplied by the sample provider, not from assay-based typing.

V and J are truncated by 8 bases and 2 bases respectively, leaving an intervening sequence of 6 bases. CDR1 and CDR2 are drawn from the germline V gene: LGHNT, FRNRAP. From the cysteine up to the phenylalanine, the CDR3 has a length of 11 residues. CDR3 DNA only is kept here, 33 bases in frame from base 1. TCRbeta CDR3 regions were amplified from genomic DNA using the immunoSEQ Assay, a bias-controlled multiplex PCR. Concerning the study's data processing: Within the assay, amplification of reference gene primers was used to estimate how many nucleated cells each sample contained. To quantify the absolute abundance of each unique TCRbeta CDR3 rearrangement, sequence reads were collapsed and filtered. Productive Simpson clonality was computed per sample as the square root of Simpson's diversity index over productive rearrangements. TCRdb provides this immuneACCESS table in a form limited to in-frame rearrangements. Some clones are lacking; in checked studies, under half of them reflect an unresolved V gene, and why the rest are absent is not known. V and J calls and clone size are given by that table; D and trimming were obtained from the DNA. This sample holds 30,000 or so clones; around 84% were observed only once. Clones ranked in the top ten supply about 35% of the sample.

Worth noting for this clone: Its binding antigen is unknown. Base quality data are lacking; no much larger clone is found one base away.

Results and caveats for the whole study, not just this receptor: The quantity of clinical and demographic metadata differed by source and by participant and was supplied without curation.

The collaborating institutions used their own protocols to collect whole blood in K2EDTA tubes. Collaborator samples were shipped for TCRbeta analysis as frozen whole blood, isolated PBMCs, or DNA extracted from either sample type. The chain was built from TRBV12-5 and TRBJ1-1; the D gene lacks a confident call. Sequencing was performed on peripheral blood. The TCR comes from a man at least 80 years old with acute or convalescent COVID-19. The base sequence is TGTGCTAGTTCCGGTAACACTGAAGCTTTCTTT. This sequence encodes CASSGNTEAFF. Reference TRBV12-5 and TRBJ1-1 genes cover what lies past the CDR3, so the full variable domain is DARVTQTPRHKVTEMGQEVTMRCQPILGHNTVFWYRQTMMQGLELLAYFRNRAPLDDSGMPKDRFSAEMPDATLATLKIQPSEPRDSAVYFCASSGNTEAFFGQGTRLTVV.